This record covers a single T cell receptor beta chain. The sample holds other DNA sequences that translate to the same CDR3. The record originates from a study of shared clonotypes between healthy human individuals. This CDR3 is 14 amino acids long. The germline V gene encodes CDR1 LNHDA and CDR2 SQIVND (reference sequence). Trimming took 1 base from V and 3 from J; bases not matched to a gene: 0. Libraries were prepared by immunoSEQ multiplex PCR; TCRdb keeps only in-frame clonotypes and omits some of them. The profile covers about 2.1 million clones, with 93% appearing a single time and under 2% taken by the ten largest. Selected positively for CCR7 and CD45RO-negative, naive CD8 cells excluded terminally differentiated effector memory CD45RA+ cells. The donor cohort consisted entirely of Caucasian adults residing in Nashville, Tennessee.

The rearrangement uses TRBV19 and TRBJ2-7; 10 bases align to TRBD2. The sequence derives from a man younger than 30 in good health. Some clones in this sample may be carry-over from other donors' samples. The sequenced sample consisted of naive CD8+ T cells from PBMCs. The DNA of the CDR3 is TGTGCCAGTAGTATAGGGACTAGCGGCTACGAGCAGTACTTC. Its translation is CASSIGTSGYEQYF.